The 3 T cell receptor beta chains reported below all come from one sample, sequenced in a study of tumor-infiltrating lymphocytes in primary liver carcinoma (dated by TCRdb to 2016 to 2017). Total RNA and DNA were co-extracted from roughly 20-30 mg of bulk tissue with the AllPrep DNA/RNA mini kit, without cell sorting. The reads were generated on an Illumina HiSeq 2500. Using a constant-region primer and ProtoScript II reverse transcriptase, TCRbeta-specific cDNA was reverse-transcribed from about 460 ng total RNA. TCRbeta libraries were built with three nested multiplex PCR rounds, a slightly modified ARM-PCR procedure. Multiplex TRBV1-TRBV30 forward primers and a Cbeta reverse primer were used in the first two PCR rounds, each of which was run for about 10 cycles. In-frame beta chains were kept once TCRdb had trimmed the public reads at Q25 with fastp and called clones with MiXCR. Identical CDR3 proteins give one entry, which carries the most common genes and DNA. In all, the sample holds tens of thousands of distinct CDR3 sequences, and roughly 77% of those were seen once. The top ten hold about 30% of the sample.

The material sequenced was liver tumor tissue from sampling region 3. According to the study, the label for this sample's cell subset or site signals: tumor region T3, left-lateral pole. The receptors here all came from a woman under 40 with primary liver carcinoma and hepatitis B virus infection.

Turning to this clonotype: The CDR3 does not end in the conserved phenylalanine or tryptophan, so this is likely a read error. V is TRBV12-3 or TRBV12-4 and J is TRBJ1-5; D is possibly TRBD1 (5 bases). CDR3 length equals 16 residues. The CDR3 DNA reads TGTGCCTGCAGCCGATTAGATAAAGGGACCGATCAGCCCCAGCATGTT. Translation: CACSRLDKGTDQPQHV.

This clonotype was found many times. In DNA, the CDR3 is TGTGCCAGCAGCCGCAAGAGTATGACCGGGGAGCTGTTTTTT. Translating gives CASSRKSMTGELFF. The gene calls are TRBV27 and TRBJ2-2; D not resolved. The V gene's germline CDR1 is MNHEY and CDR2 SMNVEV (reference sequence). Trimming left V 6 bases short and J 5 bases short, with 13 bases between. This CDR3 region has 14 residues.

Comments on this clonotype: The germline gene is not matched at one end of the junction; a read error may be the cause. The rearrangement uses TRBV11-2 and TRBJ1-2; D might be TRBD1 (5 bases). The CDR3 totals 15 residues. CDR1 is SGHAT and CDR2 is FQNNGV in the germline V gene. This chain's CDR3 is CTGSLDGMAGRGYIF. The CDR3 coding sequence is TGTACCGGCAGCTTAGATGGGATGGCAGGGAGAGGCTACATCTTC. The full variable domain, in which reference TRBV11-2 and TRBJ1-2 provide the parts outside the CDR3, is EAGVAQSPRYKIIEKRQSVAFWCNPISGHATLYWYQQILGQGPKLLIQFQNNGVVDDSQLPKDRFSAERLKGVDSTLKIQPAKLEDSAVYLCTGSLDGMAGRGYIFGSGTRLTVV.